The text below deals with one TCR beta chain. This clone was observed once. This clone's antigen is unknown. No per-base quality is available; no much larger clone lies one base away. For CDR1 and CDR2, the germline V gene lists SGHTA and FQGNSA. There are 15 amino acids in the CDR3, from cysteine to phenylalanine inclusive. The read is trimmed to its CDR3 DNA, 45 bases read in frame from base 1. The germline ends are 19 bases apart after V is trimmed by 5 bases and J by 8 bases. The library was made by the immunoSEQ multiplex PCR assay. TCRdb holds this immuneACCESS table with in-frame rearrangements only. Some clones are missing; in checked studies, unresolved V genes explain under half, and the rest has no known cause. A total of 70,000 to 95,000 clones appear in this sample, around 93% of them only once. 2.2% of the sample is taken by the ten largest. This sample stems from a study of T cell changes during pregnancy in multiple sclerosis (dated by TCRdb to between 2019 and 2020). Context from the whole study: In women with multiple sclerosis, the researchers looked at how the T cell repertoire shifted as pregnancy progressed.

The rearranged segments are TRBV7-2 and TRBJ1-3, and TRBD1 may be the D gene, going by 5 matching bases. The material sequenced was peripheral blood, taken in the third trimester of pregnancy. This TCR was sampled from a female donor with multiple sclerosis, enrolled in a pregnancy study. The DNA sequence is TGTGCCAGCAGCCTATCGGGCATGGGGGGGGACACCATATATTTT. This sequence encodes CASSLSGMGGDTIYF.